These T cell receptor beta chains were read from a single sample in a study of cytomegalovirus exposure and HLA in healthy donors. Clones were sequenced by immunoSEQ multiplex PCR, and TCRdb holds only the in-frame ones, with some missing. The top ten clones hold around 0.37% of a sample with about 170,000 clones, 84% of them seen once. Material: PBMCs. The receptors shown here come from a boy aged 2 to 9 in good health and CMV-seronegative. The CDR3 runs from the conserved cysteine through the conserved F or W. The D gene is left open where the match is weak. Size is stated for part of the rows, as once, few or many counts, or as a class when the clone is expanded.

j_call,clone_size,v_call,d_call,cdr3_nt,cdr3_aa
TRBJ1-2,.,TRBV30,TRBD1,TGTGCCTGGGGGGACAGGTGGCGGTATGGCTACACCTTC,CAWGDRWRYGYTF
TRBJ2-1,.,TRBV18,TRBD2,TGTGCCAGCTCAAACGGACTAGCGGGAGTAGATGAGCAGTTCTTC,CASSNGLAGVDEQFF
TRBJ2-7,.,TRBV6-1,.,TGTGCCAGCAGTGAACAGGTCGGGGTATTCTACGAGCAGTACTTC,CASSEQVGVFYEQYF
TRBJ1-1,.,TRBV5-1,.,TGCGCCAGCAGCTTGAACCCGGCAGGCGTCGGAGCTTTCTTT,CASSLNPAGVGAFF
TRBJ1-2,.,TRBV7-2,.,TGTGCCAGCAGCTTAGGCGATGGCTACACCTTC,CASSLGDGYTF
TRBJ2-1,once,TRBV9,TRBD2,TGTGCCAGCAGCCCAATTAGCGGGAGGGCCTACAATGAGCAGTTCTTC,CASSPISGRAYNEQFF
TRBJ2-7,.,TRBV19,.,TGTGCCAGTAGCCCCGGACTCTCAAACTACGAGCAGTACTTC,CASSPGLSNYEQYF
TRBJ1-2,.,TRBV7-9,.,TGTGCCAGCAGCTTAGTATCCACCGAGGGCTACACCTTC,CASSLVSTEGYTF
TRBJ2-5,.,TRBV28,TRBD1,TGTGCCAGCAGTTTTGCCTCCCCTTTAGGACAGGGGAGAGTCGCGGTTTACCAAGAGACCCAGTACTTC,CASSFASPLGQGRVAVYQETQYF
TRBJ1-2,.,TRBV7-2,.,TGTGCCAGCAGCTTAAGGGGGAACTATGGCTACACCTTC,CASSLRGNYGYTF
TRBJ2-3,.,TRBV5-4,.,TGTGCCGGTAGAGCTGATTATGGCACAGATACGCAGTATTTT,CAGRADYGTDTQYF
TRBJ2-1,.,TRBV7-8,TRBD1,TGTGCCAGCAGCTTAGTCAGGACAGGGGGTGAGCAGTTCTTC,CASSLVRTGGEQFF
TRBJ1-5,.,TRBV30,.,TGTGCCTGGGGGAGACAGGGCAATCAGCCCCAGCATTTT,CAWGRQGNQPQHF
TRBJ2-3,once,TRBV6-6,.,TGTGCCAGCAGTTACGCTCGTACAGCAGATACGCAGTATTTT,CASSYARTADTQYF
TRBJ1-1,.,TRBV27,.,TGTGCCAGCAGCAACTACAGGAATCGGTTGACTGAAGCTTTCTTT,CASSNYRNRLTEAFF
TRBJ2-3,.,TRBV11-1,TRBD2,TGTGCCAGCAGCGCAAGAGCGGGAGACTACACAGATACGCAGTATTTT,CASSARAGDYTDTQYF
TRBJ2-1,.,TRBV9,TRBD2,TGTGCCAGCAGCGTAGAGGCGGGAACTAGCGGTCCCTACAATGAGCAGTTCTTC,CASSVEAGTSGPYNEQFF
TRBJ1-4,.,TRBV7-8,TRBD1,TGTGCCAGCAGCTTAGCGCGGGACAGGGGGCGTTATGAAAAACTGTTTTTT,CASSLARDRGRYEKLFF
TRBJ2-1,.,TRBV9,.,TGTGCCAGCAGCGTAGAGGCGGGGAATGAGCAGTTCTTC,CASSVEAGNEQFF
TRBJ2-3,.,TRBV5-1,.,TGCGCCAGCAGCTCGAGAGATACGCAGTATTTT,CASSSRDTQYF
TRBJ1-3,.,TRBV12-5,.,TGTGCTAGTGGTTTGTCGGGTGGAAACACCATATATTTT,CASGLSGGNTIYF
TRBJ2-1,.,TRBV6-5,TRBD2,TGTGCCAGCAGTTATCGGACTAGTGTCTACAATGAGCAGTTCTTC,CASSYRTSVYNEQFF
TRBJ2-3,.,TRBV4-1,TRBD1,TGCGCCAGCAGCCAAGGCATTCCGGGACAGAAAACAGATACGCAGTATTTT,CASSQGIPGQKTDTQYF
TRBJ1-2,.,TRBV6-5,.,TGTGCCAGCACTCGAGGGAAGGGAGGCGGCTACACCTTC,CASTRGKGGGYTF
TRBJ1-2,.,TRBV7-9,.,TGTGCCAGCAGCGCAACTCGTGGGGCCCCATATGGCTACACCTTC,CASSATRGAPYGYTF
TRBJ2-1,.,TRBV7-9,TRBD2,TGTGCCAGCAGCTTAGAGCGGGAGGGTGCAGATGAGCAGTTCTTC,CASSLEREGADEQFF
TRBJ2-3,.,TRBV7-9,.,TGTGCCAGCAGCTTTCCCTCCCCTGTTCGAGTTGCTACGCAGTATTTT,CASSFPSPVRVATQYF
TRBJ2-3,.,TRBV10-1,.,TGCGCCAGCAGTGAAGTGAGGCAGGGCGCAGATACGCAGTATTTT,CASSEVRQGADTQYF
TRBJ1-1,few,TRBV19,TRBD1,TGTGCCAGTAGTATAACAGGGACAGGCCAGAACACTGAAGCTTTCTTT,CASSITGTGQNTEAFF
TRBJ2-7,.,TRBV13,TRBD2,TGTGCCAGCAGCTCCTTAGCGGGAGCGTCCTCCTACGAGCAGTACTTC,CASSSLAGASSYEQYF
TRBJ2-7,.,TRBV7-8,TRBD1,TGTGCCAGCAGCTGGGAAACCGGGACAGGGGGCGAGCAGTACTTC,CASSWETGTGGEQYF
TRBJ2-5,.,TRBV2,TRBD1,TGTGCCAGCAGACTATACAGGGGGAGGTACCAAGAGACCCAGTACTTC,CASRLYRGRYQETQYF
TRBJ2-7,.,TRBV11-2,TRBD2,TGTGCCAGCAGCTTAATACTTGGTCGGGAGGGGGACTACGAGCAGTACTTC,CASSLILGREGDYEQYF
TRBJ2-3,few,TRBV28,.,TGTGCCAGCAGTTTAGGCCTTGGGGAGGTAGGCACAGATACGCAGTATTTT,CASSLGLGEVGTDTQYF
TRBJ1-1,.,TRBV2,.,TGTGCCAACAGTGGAGGATGGAACACTGAAGCTTTCTTT,CANSGGWNTEAFF
TRBJ2-4,.,TRBV6-6,TRBD2,TGTGCCAGCAGTTACTTGGCGGGAGTTAAAAACATTCAGTACTTC,CASSYLAGVKNIQYF
TRBJ2-3,.,TRBV28,TRBD2,TGTGCCAGTGGAGGGGTTAGCGGGGTCACAGATACGCAGTATTTT,CASGGVSGVTDTQYF
TRBJ2-3,.,TRBV27,.,TGTGCCAGCAGTCGGGGAGATACGCAGTATTTT,CASSRGDTQYF
TRBJ1-1,.,TRBV5-1,TRBD1,TGCGCCAGCAGCGATCGGACAGGGGGCATGAACACTGAAGCTTTCTTT,CASSDRTGGMNTEAFF
TRBJ2-7,.,TRBV25-1,TRBD2,TGTGCCAGCAGTTCGGGACTAGCGGGGAGGGACTGGCAGTACTTC,CASSSGLAGRDWQYF
TRBJ2-2,.,TRBV2,TRBD2,TGTGCCAGCAGTGATCCCAGCGGGAGGGCCGTCGGGGAGCTGTTTTTT,CASSDPSGRAVGELFF
TRBJ1-4,.,TRBV20-1,.,TGCAAAGTAGAATACAATGAAAAACTGTTTTTT,CKVEYNEKLFF
TRBJ2-5,.,TRBV1,.,TGCACCAGCAGCCCCCGACTAGCGGGACACCAAGAGACCCAGTACTTC,CTSSPRLAGHQETQYF
TRBJ2-5,.,TRBV4-2,TRBD1,TGTGCCAGCAGCAGAAGACAGGGGATTCAAGAGACCCAGTACTTC,CASSRRQGIQETQYF
TRBJ1-2,.,TRBV4-2,.,TGTGCCAGCAGCCCCAGTGGGAGGCACAACTATGGCTACACCTTC,CASSPSGRHNYGYTF
TRBJ1-4,once,TRBV19,TRBD1,TGTGCCAGTAGTATGGAGACAGGGGTCAATGAAAAACTGTTTTTT,CASSMETGVNEKLFF
TRBJ1-5,.,TRBV28,TRBD1,TGTGCCAGCAGTCGGGACAGCTCAAGGAGGCCCCAGCATTTT,CASSRDSSRRPQHF
TRBJ2-7,once,TRBV6-5,TRBD1,TGTGCCAGCAGACGGACAGGGACCGAGCAGTACTTC,CASRRTGTEQYF